The rows below give T cell receptor beta chains drawn from one sample of a study of blood T cells in healthy people across ages. One entry per CDR3 protein, called by TCRdb with MiXCR from the 5' RACE reads. The sample carries hundreds of thousands of distinct CDR3 sequences, 40% to 50% recorded once. Sequenced material: blood. The receptors were gathered from an elderly man in good health. Both conserved end residues are part of each CDR3. D genes are given only for firm matches. Size values are once, few and many counts, or a class for expanded clones, and some rows have none.

j_gene	len	abundance	v_gene	d_gene	CDR3aa	CDR3nt
TRBJ2-7	20	few	TRBV7-2	-	CASSLVAQGGLGSLPYEQYF	TGTGCCAGCAGCTTAGTTGCCCAGGGAGGCTTGGGATCCCTTCCCTACGAGCAGTACTTC
TRBJ1-6	16	-	TRBV4-1	TRBD1	CASSQERGPGNSPLHF	TGCGCCAGCAGCCAAGAAAGGGGGCCGGGTAATTCACCCCTCCACTTT
TRBJ2-1	15	few	TRBV4-2	TRBD2	CASSQGIAGVNEQFF	TGTGCCAGCAGCCAAGGAATAGCGGGAGTGAATGAGCAGTTCTTC
TRBJ2-1	14	once	TRBV9	-	CASSVAQGLNEQFF	TGTGCCAGCAGCGTAGCCCAGGGGCTCAATGAGCAGTTCTTC
TRBJ2-3	12	-	TRBV2	-	CARNGQTDTQYF	TGTGCCAGAAACGGACAGACAGATACGCAGTATTTT
TRBJ2-3	13	few	TRBV2	TRBD2	CASSSLAVDTQYF	TGTGCCAGCAGTTCCCTAGCGGTAGATACGCAGTATTTT
TRBJ1-3	15	-	TRBV30	-	CAWSVRRQTGNTIYF	TGTGCCTGGAGTGTACGTAGGCAAACTGGAAACACCATATATTTT
TRBJ2-1	14	few	TRBV6-2/TRBV6-3	TRBD1	CASRRDRTYNEQFF	TGTGCCAGCAGAAGGGACAGGACCTACAATGAGCAGTTCTTC
TRBJ2-5	14	-	TRBV7-2	-	CASSLGKDQETQYF	TGTGCCAGCAGCTTAGGCAAGGACCAAGAGACCCAGTACTTC
TRBJ2-7	19	-	TRBV28	TRBD2	CASSELGRKLAGRAYEQYF	TGTGCCAGCAGCGAACTCGGACGGAAACTAGCGGGAAGAGCCTACGAGCAGTACTTC
TRBJ1-4	13	few	TRBV2	-	CASSEETGGKLFF	TGTGCCAGCAGTGAGGAGACAGGAGGAAAACTGTTTTTT
TRBJ2-1	13	-	TRBV27	-	CASSSAAYNEQFF	TGTGCCAGCAGTTCAGCAGCGTACAATGAGCAGTTCTTC
TRBJ1-2	13	few	TRBV20-1	-	CSAPKESNYGYTF	TGCAGTGCCCCAAAGGAGAGTAACTATGGCTACACCTTC
TRBJ2-3	17	-	TRBV9	TRBD2	CASSGTTSGRGGDTQYF	TGTGCCAGCAGCGGAACGACTAGCGGGAGAGGCGGAGATACGCAGTATTTT
TRBJ1-2	15	-	TRBV7-2	-	CASNHFRDTNYGYTF	TGTGCCAGCAACCACTTCCGGGATACTAACTATGGCTACACCTTC
TRBJ2-3	14	-	TRBV15	-	CATSRGGNTDTQYF	TGTGCCACCAGCAGAGGTGGCAACACAGATACGCAGTATTTT
TRBJ2-1	15	-	TRBV20-1	TRBD2	CSARVASGGYNEQFF	TGCAGTGCTAGAGTTGCTAGCGGGGGGTACAATGAGCAGTTCTTC
TRBJ2-5	17	once	TRBV3-1	TRBD2	CASSQPGLAGFPGEQYF	TGTGCCAGCAGCCAACCGGGACTAGCGGGGTTTCCGGGTGAGCAGTACTTC
TRBJ2-1	14	-	TRBV6-2/TRBV6-3	-	CASSYRVESNEQFF	TGTGCCAGCAGTTATCGGGTAGAAAGTAATGAGCAGTTCTTC